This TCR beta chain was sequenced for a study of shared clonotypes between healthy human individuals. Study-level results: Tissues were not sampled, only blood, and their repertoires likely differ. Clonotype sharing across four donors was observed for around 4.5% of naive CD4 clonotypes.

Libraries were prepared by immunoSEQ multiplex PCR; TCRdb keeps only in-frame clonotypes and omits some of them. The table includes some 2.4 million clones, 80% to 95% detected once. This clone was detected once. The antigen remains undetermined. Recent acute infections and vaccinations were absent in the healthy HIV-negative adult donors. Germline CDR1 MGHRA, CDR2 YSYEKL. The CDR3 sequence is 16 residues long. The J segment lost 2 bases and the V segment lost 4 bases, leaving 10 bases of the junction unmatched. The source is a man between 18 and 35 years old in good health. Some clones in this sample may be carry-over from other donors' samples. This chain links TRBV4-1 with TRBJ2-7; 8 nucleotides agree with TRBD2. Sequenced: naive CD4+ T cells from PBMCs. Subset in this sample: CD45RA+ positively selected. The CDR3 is CASSPERAGGAYEQYF. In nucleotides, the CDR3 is TGCGCCAGCAGCCCAGAAAGGGCCGGGGGGGCCTACGAGCAGTACTTC.